The clone carrying this TCR beta chain was detected ten times or more. Antigen unknown. All donors came from Russia, were Caucasian and healthy, and spanned ages roughly 6 to 95. The authors drew about 10 milliliters of peripheral blood from each donor. This sample is drawn from a study of blood T cells in healthy people across ages. Study-wide results and limits: Diversity was higher, and naive CD4+ cells more numerous, in long-lived donors than in aged donors.

The CDR3 is made up of 16 amino acids. The germline CDR1 and CDR2 sequences are SGHTA and FQGNSA. Trimming shortened V by 5 bases and J by 5 bases, and 19 bases separated the two germline ends. For the second PCR, which ran for about 7 to 11 cycles, a sample-barcoded 5' primer and a J-beta primer mix were used. A template-switch adaptor that had 12 random nucleotides put a tag on each cDNA molecule. Each CDR3 protein is one row after TCRdb ran MiXCR on the 5' RACE reads. The table lists hundreds of thousands of distinct CDR3 sequences, approximately 43% of them singletons. This TCR was recovered from an older woman in good health. Sequencing input: blood. The chain recombines TRBV7-2 with TRBJ2-1, with D uncertain. As DNA, the CDR3 is TGTGCCAGCAGCCCTCACCCGGGTGGGAACAACAATGAGCAGTTCTTC. Protein sequence: CASSPHPGGNNNEQFF.